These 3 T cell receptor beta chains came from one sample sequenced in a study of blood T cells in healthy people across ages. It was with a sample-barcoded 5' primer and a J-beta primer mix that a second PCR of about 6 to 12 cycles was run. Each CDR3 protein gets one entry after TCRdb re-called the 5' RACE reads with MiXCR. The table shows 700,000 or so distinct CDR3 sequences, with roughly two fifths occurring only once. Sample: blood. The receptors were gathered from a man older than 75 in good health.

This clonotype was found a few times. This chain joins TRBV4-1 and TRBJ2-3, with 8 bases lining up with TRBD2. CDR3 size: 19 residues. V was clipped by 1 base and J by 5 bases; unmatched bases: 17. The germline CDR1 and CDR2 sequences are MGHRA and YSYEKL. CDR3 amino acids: CASSQVGGNGLAYLDTQYF. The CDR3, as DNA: TGCGCCAGCAGCCAAGTCGGCGGGAACGGACTAGCTTACCTAGATACGCAGTATTTT.

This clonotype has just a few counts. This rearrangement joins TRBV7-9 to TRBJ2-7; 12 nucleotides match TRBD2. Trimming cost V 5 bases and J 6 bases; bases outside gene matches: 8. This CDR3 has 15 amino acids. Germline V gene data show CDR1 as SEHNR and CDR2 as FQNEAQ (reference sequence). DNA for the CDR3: TGTGCCAGCAGCCCGATGACTAGCGGGAGCACCGAGCAGTACTTC. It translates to CASSPMTSGSTEQYF. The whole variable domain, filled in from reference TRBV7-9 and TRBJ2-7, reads DTGVSQNPRHKITKRGQNVTFRCDPISEHNRLYWYRQTLGQGPEFLTYFQNEAQLEKSRLLSDRFSAERPKGSFSTLEIQRTEQGDSAMYLCASSPMTSGSTEQYFGPGTRLTVT.

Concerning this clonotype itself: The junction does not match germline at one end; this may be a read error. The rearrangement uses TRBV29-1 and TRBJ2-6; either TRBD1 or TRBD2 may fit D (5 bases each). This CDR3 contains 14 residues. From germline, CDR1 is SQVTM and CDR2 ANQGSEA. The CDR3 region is CSVEENYGANVPTF. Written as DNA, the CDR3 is TGCAGCGTTGAAGAAAATTACGGGGCCAACGTCCCGACTTTC. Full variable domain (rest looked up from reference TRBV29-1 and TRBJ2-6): SAVISQKPSRDICQRGTSLTIQCQVDSQVTMMFWYRQQPGQSLTLIATANQGSEATYESGFVIDKFPISRPNLTFSTLTVSNMSPEDSSIYLCSVEENYGANVPTFGAGSRLTVL.